This T cell receptor beta chain was retrieved from a study of cytomegalovirus exposure and HLA in healthy donors. Study-wide findings and caveats: Later genetic work tied a missense DCLRE1C variant to beta-chain V and J trimming. The study found most TCR sequences rare, yet found some public TCRs in many donors.

The PCR had 60 Vbeta and 13 Jbeta primers. Here immunoSEQ multiplex PCR was the method, and the copy in TCRdb shows in-frame clones only, minus some. In the table there are some 130,000 clones, about four fifths of which are singletons. As to this clone: The target antigen is unknown.

The trim removed 3 bases at V and 8 bases at J, leaving 4 bases unmatched. This CDR3 has 14 residues. The germline gives CDR1 LGHNA, CDR2 YNFKEQ. This chain links TRBV4-2 with TRBJ2-1; 10 bases are shared with TRBD1. Sequencing was done on a sample of PBMCs. This TCR was sampled from a male donor in good health and CMV-seropositive. Written as DNA, the CDR3 is TGTGCCAGCAGCCAGGGGGACAGGGGCGATGAGCAGTTCTTC. Protein: CASSQGDRGDEQFF.